The source of this T cell receptor beta chain is a study of regulatory T cells in long-lasting Graves disease. Study-wide results and limits: Persistent Graves' patients showed reduced TCR diversity versus newly diagnosed patients. It was peripheral blood alone, not thyroid tissue, that was studied.

Libraries of TCR beta came from iRepertoire HTBI primers plus Arm-PCR of CDR3 regions. TCRdb analysed the multiplex PCR reads with MiXCR anew, one entry per CDR3 protein. Of 400,000 to 500,000 distinct CDR3 sequences in the sample, approximately 22% were seen once. This clonotype was observed at least ten times. The antigen remains undetermined. Time point given: persistent/refractory GD, antithyroid drugs over 5 years with positive TRAb. PBMC-extracted RNA yielded the TCR library. The CDR3 is made up of 13 amino acids. The ends were cut back, 1 base at V and 6 bases at J, with 9 bases in the middle. Germline values: CDR1 SGHAT, CDR2 FQNNGV.

This TCR derives from a female donor with Graves disease. Sequencing used peripheral blood mononuclear cells (PBMCs), obtained when the disease was refractory, from a patient treated with antithyroid drugs. The chain uses TRBV11-2 and TRBJ2-5; D tentatively fits TRBD1 or TRBD2 (6 bases each). The CDR3 loop is CASSLGGAQTQYF. The DNA for the CDR3 is TGTGCCAGCAGCTTAGGGGGGGCGCAGACCCAGTACTTC.